Listed here are 32 T cell receptor beta chains from one sample, sequenced in a study of blood T cell repertoires in COVID-19. TCRdb keeps only in-frame clones here, not all; method: immunoSEQ multiplex PCR. Among under 200,000 clones listed, 79% were seen once. Sequencing input: peripheral blood. The receptors were gathered from a woman aged 60-75 years with COVID-19, enrolled during active disease.

The V call is TRBV4-2, the J call TRBJ2-1, with D maybe TRBD2 (6 bases). Trimming took off 2 bases at V and 3 bases at J, with 17 bases between the two ends. Germline V gives CDR1 LGHNA, CDR2 YNFKEQ. This CDR3 contains 17 residues. CDR3 in amino acids: CASSQRTTTGVYNEQFF. The CDR3 DNA is TGTGCCAGCAGCCAAAGGACCACTACGGGGGTCTACAATGAGCAGTTCTTC.

J is TRBJ2-3 and V is TRBV10-1; 9 nucleotides line up with TRBD2. The CDR3 is made up of 19 amino acids. Germline V lookup: CDR1 WNHNN, CDR2 SYGVQD (reference sequence). V was clipped by 0 bases and J by 0 bases; unmatched bases: 10. For the CDR3, the DNA is TGCGCCAGCAGTGAGTCGAGACTAGCGGACTTAACTAGCACAGATACGCAGTATTTT. This codes for CASSESRLADLTSTDTQYF.

The chain recombines TRBV6-6 with TRBJ1-6; the match to TRBD1 covers 9 bases. The CDR3 spans 17 residues. The V and J ends lost 5 bases and 10 bases, in that order; junction bases with no gene match: 15. CDR1 and CDR2 from the germline V gene are MNHNY and SVGAGI (reference sequence). CDR3 amino acids: CASSLRAGTGIGSPLHF. The CDR3 nucleotides read TGTGCCAGCAGTCTCCGTGCCGGGACAGGGATCGGGTCACCCCTCCACTTT.

V is TRBV6-6 and J is TRBJ1-2, with a tentative D call TRBD1 (6 bases). CDR1 is MNHNY, CDR2 SVGAGI, per germline (reference sequence). Trimming stripped 2 bases from V and 1 base from J, with 14 bases between. This CDR3 is built from 16 residues. CDR3: CASSYPSGDGNYGYTF. In DNA, the CDR3 is TGTGCCAGCAGTTACCCTTCAGGGGACGGTAACTATGGCTACACCTTC.

The chain uses TRBV7-8 and TRBJ2-7, with D possibly TRBD2 on 6 matching bases. Per the germline V gene, CDR1 is SGHVS and CDR2 is FQNEAQ. The CDR3 is 15 residues long. Trimming cost V 2 bases and J 3 bases, with 14 bases left between them. CDR3: CASSLNTGVVYEQYF. Written as DNA, the CDR3 is TGTGCCAGCAGCTTAAACACGGGAGTGGTCTACGAGCAGTACTTC. The full variable domain, its missing parts supplied by reference TRBV7-8 and TRBJ2-7, is GAGVSQSPRYKVAKRGQDVALRCDPISGHVSLFWYQQALGQGPEFLTYFQNEAQLDKSGLPSDRFFAERPEGSVSTLKIQRTQQEDSAVYLCASSLNTGVVYEQYFGPGTRLTVT.

V gene TRBV29-1 combines with J gene TRBJ2-6; 9 nucleotides match TRBD1. The CDR3 extends over 16 amino acids. The ends lost 3 bases at V and 2 bases at J; junction bases unmatched: 5. CDR1 and CDR2 from the germline V gene are SQVTM and ANQGSEA. For the CDR3, the DNA is TGCAGCGTTGAGTTCAACAGGGGGCCTGGGGCCAACGTCCTGACTTTC. Translated: CSVEFNRGPGANVLTF. Combining the CDR3 with reference TRBV29-1 and TRBJ2-6 gives the whole variable domain SAVISQKPSRDICQRGTSLTIQCQVDSQVTMMFWYRQQPGQSLTLIATANQGSEATYESGFVIDKFPISRPNLTFSTLTVSNMSPEDSSIYLCSVEFNRGPGANVLTFGAGSRLTVL.

The chain joins TRBV7-9 to TRBJ1-1; 7 nucleotides match TRBD1. Germline V gene lookup returns CDR1 SEHNR and CDR2 FQNEAQ (reference sequence). The V and J ends lost 3 bases and 7 bases, in that order; junction bases with no gene match: 8. The CDR3 runs 14 residues. The DNA of the CDR3 is TGTGCCAGCAGCTTTAGACAGGGAGTCCATGAAGCTTTCTTT. Protein: CASSFRQGVHEAFF. The full variable domain, in which reference TRBV7-9 and TRBJ1-1 provide the parts outside the CDR3, is DTGVSQNPRHKITKRGQNVTFRCDPISEHNRLYWYRQTLGQGPEFLTYFQNEAQLEKSRLLSDRFSAERPKGSFSTLEIQRTEQGDSAMYLCASSFRQGVHEAFFGQGTRLTVV.

The sample holds a few counts of this clone. The genes are TRBV5-1 and TRBJ2-5, with a possible D match to TRBD1 (6 bases). V was cut by 0 bases and J by 9 bases, with 18 bases left in between. Germline CDR1 reads SGHRS; CDR2 reads YFSETQ. The CDR3 totals 15 residues. The CDR3 DNA is TGCGCCAGCAGCTTGGGGGGTGGGCCCCAGGGGCCCCAGTACTTC. It codes for CASSLGGGPQGPQYF.

The chain is built from TRBV29-1 and TRBJ2-7; 7 nucleotides match TRBD1. Trimming removed 4 bases from V and 2 bases from J; junction bases left unmatched: 5. The germline V gene has CDR1 SQVTM and CDR2 ANQGSEA. There are 13 residues in the CDR3. In nucleotides, the CDR3 is TGCAGCGTTGGGGTGACAGGGACCTACGAGCAGTACTTC. Translated, it gives CSVGVTGTYEQYF.

The gene calls are TRBV6-1 and TRBJ2-6; 7 positions match TRBD1. Germline CDR1 is MNHNS and CDR2 is SASEGT. V was pared by 2 bases and J by 3 bases, with 10 bases of the junction left unmatched. This CDR3 has 18 amino acids. CDR3 in DNA: TGTGCCAGCAGTGAACTGCTACAGGGGCGTGGTGGGGCCAACGTCCTGACTTTC. Translating gives CASSELLQGRGGANVLTF.

The sample holds one count of this clone. The chain carries TRBV7-6 and TRBJ2-1; perhaps TRBD2 as D (5 bases). V was shortened by 1 base and J by 7 bases, with 14 bases between the two germline ends. CDR3 length: 15 residues. Germline values: CDR1 SGHVS, CDR2 FNYEAQ. CDR3 loop: CASSLVLGRGNEQFF. DNA for the CDR3: TGTGCCAGCAGCTTAGTATTGGGTCGGGGTAATGAGCAGTTCTTC.

This chain joins TRBV19 and TRBJ1-5; 9 nucleotides match TRBD1. Per the germline V gene, CDR1 is LNHDA and CDR2 is SQIVND (reference sequence). V was clipped by 3 bases and J by 0 bases; unmatched bases: 6. The CDR3 length is 17 residues. CDR3 DNA sequence: TGTGCCAGTAGTATCGGGACAGGGCAATATAGCAATCAGCCCCAGCATTTT. Translating it yields CASSIGTGQYSNQPQHF.

The rearrangement joins TRBV2 to TRBJ2-2; 7 nucleotides match TRBD1. The J segment lost 7 bases and the V segment lost 8 bases, leaving 10 bases of the junction unmatched. CDR1 is SNHLY, CDR2 FYNNEI, per germline. CDR3 size: 14 residues. In DNA form, the CDR3 reads TGTGCCAGCGTTGGGACAGCGGCTGGCGGGGAGCTGTTTTTT. It encodes CASVGTAAGGELFF.

J is TRBJ2-5 and V is TRBV15, with TRBD2 as a possible D gene (7 bases). The CDR3 sequence is 15 residues long. Germline lookup yields CDR1 LNHNV and CDR2 YYDKDF (reference sequence). V was clipped by 3 bases and J by 5 bases, with 16 bases between them. CDR3 amino acids: CATSRGPGGRETQYF. CDR3 bases: TGTGCCACCAGCAGGGGGCCCGGGGGGCGTGAGACCCAGTACTTC.

In this sample, this clone turned up once. The chain links TRBV5-1 to TRBJ2-3; possible D gene TRBD1, 5 bases. V was pared by 0 bases and J by 2 bases, with 13 bases between. CDR3 length: 16 residues. CDR1 SGHRS and CDR2 YFSETQ come from the germline V gene. The CDR3 is CASSLGQGFDTDTQYF. CDR3 coding DNA: TGCGCCAGCAGCTTGGGCCAGGGCTTTGACACAGATACGCAGTATTTT.

The chain employs TRBV7-6 and TRBJ2-5; 9 nucleotides match TRBD1. The CDR3 extends over 17 amino acids. From germline, CDR1 is SGHVS and CDR2 FNYEAQ. V dropped 2 bases and J dropped 1; count of bases not matched to a gene: 8. Written as DNA, the CDR3 is TGTGCCAGCAGCTTATTGTCGACGGGACAGGGCCAAGAGACCCAGTACTTC. Amino acids: CASSLLSTGQGQETQYF. The full variable domain, rest sourced from reference TRBV7-6 and TRBJ2-5, is GAGVSQSPRYKVTKRGQDVALRCDPISGHVSLYWYRQALGQGPEFLTYFNYEAQQDKSGLPNDRFSAERPEGSISTLTIQRTEQRDSAMYRCASSLLSTGQGQETQYFGPGTRLLVL.

The genes are TRBV6-1 and TRBJ2-2, with 8 bases fitting TRBD1. CDR1 and CDR2 from the germline V gene are MNHNS and SASEGT. This CDR3 has 16 amino acids. V dropped 4 bases and J dropped 0; count of bases not matched to a gene: 4. The CDR3 DNA reads as TGTGCCAGCAGTGGGCAGGGGGCCCCGAACACCGGGGAGCTGTTTTTT. Its protein product is CASSGQGAPNTGELFF.

The sample holds a few counts of this clone. The genes are TRBV28 and TRBJ1-2; D is unresolved. The CDR3 runs to 14 residues. Trimming cost V 6 bases and J 2 bases, with 13 bases left between them. Germline V CDR1 and CDR2: MDHEN, SYDVKM. The CDR3, as DNA: TGTGCCAGCAGCCGAGCGGGGTTCAACTATGGCTACACCTTC. Protein: CASSRAGFNYGYTF.

The chain combines TRBV28 with TRBJ2-2, with D tentatively TRBD1 (5 bases). The CDR3 runs 14 residues. Trimming pared 5 bases from V and 4 bases from J, leaving 11 bases between. The V gene's germline CDR1 is MDHEN and CDR2 SYDVKM. CDR3 sequence reads: CASSAGSRTGELFF. The CDR3 nucleotides are TGTGCCAGCAGTGCAGGGTCCCGCACCGGGGAGCTGTTTTTT.

The chain combines TRBV5-6 with TRBJ1-5; perhaps TRBD1 as D (5 bases). V lost 3 bases and J 4 bases, leaving 14 bases between the germline ends. Looked up from germline, CDR1 is SGHDT and CDR2 is YYEEEE. This CDR3 contains 15 residues. The CDR3 DNA follows: TGTGCCAGCAGCTCGGGACCGCGGGGGAATCAGCCCCAGCATTTT. Translation gives CASSSGPRGNQPQHF.

V usage is TRBV6-5 and J usage is TRBJ2-5, with D tentatively TRBD1 (6 bases). Germline values: CDR1 MNHEY, CDR2 SVGAGI. Trimming took 5 bases from V and 8 from J, leaving 21 bases between them. CDR3 length equals 15 residues. CDR3 sequence reads: CASSHNRDRWETQYF. For the CDR3, the DNA is TGTGCCAGCAGTCACAACAGGGATCGGTGGGAAACCCAGTACTTC.

This chain joins TRBV9 and TRBJ2-7; 8 nucleotides align to TRBD2. Losses at the gene ends were 0 bases for V and 4 bases for J; bases not matched to a gene: 6. CDR1 SGDLS and CDR2 YYNGEE come from the germline V gene. The CDR3 is 15 residues long. This CDR3 is CASSVGGGGRYEQYF. The CDR3, as DNA: TGTGCCAGCAGCGTAGGGGGCGGCGGGAGGTACGAGCAGTACTTC.

The rearrangement joins TRBV11-3 to TRBJ2-3; TRBD2 is a possible D gene (9 bases). This CDR3 region has 17 residues. Germline lookup yields CDR1 SGHNT and CDR2 YENEEA. V lost 5 bases to trimming and J lost 3 bases, with 21 bases between them. This CDR3 is CASSQGAGGPSTDTQYF. Written as DNA, the CDR3 is TGTGCCAGCAGCCAGGGGGCGGGAGGGCCCTCAACAGATACGCAGTATTTT.

This sequence joins TRBV7-9 and TRBJ1-5, with TRBD1 matching 7 bases. Germline assignment: CDR1 SEHNR and CDR2 FQNEAQ (reference sequence). After removal of 3 bases from V and 4 bases from J, the junction contained 3 bases not matched to a gene. CDR3 size: 14 residues. CDR3 sequence (DNA): TGTGCCAGCAGCTTCGGGACAGCTAATCAGCCCCAGCATTTT. This sequence encodes CASSFGTANQPQHF.

The chain carries TRBV7-9 and TRBJ1-5; D not resolved. The length of the CDR3 is 14 residues. In germline, CDR1 is SEHNR, CDR2 FQNEAQ (reference sequence). V lost 5 bases and J 3 bases, leaving 11 bases between the germline ends. The CDR3 loop reads CASSVDTANQPQHF. CDR3 nucleotide sequence: TGTGCCAGCAGCGTTGACACGGCCAATCAGCCCCAGCATTTT.

The rearrangement uses TRBV6-2 or TRBV6-3 and TRBJ1-2; D remains unclear. V dropped 2 bases and J dropped 7 bases, with 20 bases sitting between them. Germline V gene sequence: CDR1 MNHEY, CDR2 SVGEGT. This CDR3 is built from 16 residues. This CDR3 is CASSYHLLGPESGYTF. The CDR3 region has the DNA TGTGCCAGCAGTTACCACCTCCTTGGTCCGGAGAGTGGCTACACCTTC.

The chain combines TRBV11-2 with TRBJ2-5; 14 bases match TRBD2. The V and J ends lost 6 bases and 6 bases, in that order; junction bases with no gene match: 6. Germline-derived CDR1 and CDR2 are SGHAT and FQNNGV. This CDR3 has 15 amino acids. The CDR3 DNA follows: TGTGCCAGCAGTCTGGGACTAGCGGGGGAAAAGACCCAGTACTTC. This gives the protein CASSLGLAGEKTQYF.

V usage is TRBV5-6 and J usage is TRBJ1-2; D perhaps matches TRBD1 (6 bases). Trimming took off 0 bases at V and 1 base at J, with 10 bases between the two ends. The CDR3 loop spans 15 amino acids. Germline V gives CDR1 SGHDT, CDR2 YYEEEE. The CDR3 loop reads CASSLEDSNNYGYTF. CDR3 DNA: TGTGCCAGCAGCTTGGAGGACAGCAATAACTATGGCTACACCTTC.

The V and J genes are TRBV4-3 and TRBJ2-1; 8 positions agree with TRBD2. This CDR3 has 17 residues. J was trimmed by 13 bases and V by 1 base; bases with no gene match: 18. CDR1 is LGHNA and CDR2 is YSLEER in the germline V gene. In nucleotides, the CDR3 is TGCGCCAGCAGCCAAGGAACTAGCGGCCTGCTTAGTCTGTTACAGTTCTTC. It is translated as CASSQGTSGLLSLLQFF.

The chain joins TRBV2 to TRBJ1-1; D may be TRBD1 (5 bases). The CDR3 is 14 residues long. The V end was cut by 3 bases, the J end by 1 base, with 9 bases between. Germline V CDR1 and CDR2: SNHLY, FYNNEI. Written as DNA, the CDR3 is TGTGCCAGCAGTGAGGCAGGGTCGAACACTGAAGCTTTCTTT. This translates into CASSEAGSNTEAFF.

The chain uses TRBV3-1 (or the pseudogene TRBV3-2) and TRBJ1-6; the D is unclear. The CDR3 extends over 14 amino acids. Per germline, CDR1 LGHDT and CDR2 YNNKEL (reference sequence). V lost 0 bases to trimming and J lost 8 bases, with 8 bases between them. CDR3 residues: CASSQDLRDSPLHF. The DNA for the CDR3 is TGTGCCAGCAGCCAAGATTTGAGGGATTCACCCCTCCACTTT.

The gene calls are TRBV7-8 and TRBJ2-2, with D maybe TRBD1 (6 bases). Per the germline V gene, CDR1 is SGHVS and CDR2 is FQNEAQ. Trimming stripped 2 bases from V and 4 bases from J, with 11 bases between. CDR3 size: 15 residues. The CDR3 DNA reads TGTGCCAGCAGCTTAATCAGGGGAAGCACCGGGGAGCTGTTTTTT. Protein sequence: CASSLIRGSTGELFF.